A single sample is the source of the 18 T cell receptor beta chains below, sequenced in a study of blood T cell repertoires in COVID-19. Using immunoSEQ multiplex PCR, the repertoire was profiled, and TCRdb retains in-frame clones only, with some absent. The data contain some 200,000 clones, approximately 84% of them singletons. The sequencing sample was made of peripheral blood. These receptors all come from an elderly man with acute or convalescent COVID-19.

This chain uses TRBV11-2 with TRBJ2-7, with D possibly matching TRBD1 (6 bases). Germline V gene data show CDR1 as SGHAT and CDR2 as FQNNGV. The V end lost 1 base, the J end lost 5 bases, and 15 bases lay between the germline ends. This CDR3 region has 15 residues. CDR3 nucleotide sequence: TGTGCCAGCAGCTTAGGACAGGTCTTGAGCAACGAGCAGTACTTC. This translates into CASSLGQVLSNEQYF.

The chain has TRBV30 and TRBJ2-4; TRBD2 aligns across 12 bases. Per the germline V gene, CDR1 is GTSNPN and CDR2 is SVGIG (reference sequence). The CDR3 consists of 14 residues. After removal of 3 bases from V and 6 bases from J, the junction contained 3 bases not matched to a gene. The CDR3 DNA follows: TGTGCCTGGAGGACTAGCGGGAGTGGAAACATTCAGTACTTC. It encodes CAWRTSGSGNIQYF.

The chain joins TRBV28 to TRBJ2-1; 8 bases agree with TRBD1. The CDR3 totals 17 residues. The junction had 15 bases not matched to a gene; V was cut back by 5 bases and J by 6 bases. Germline lookup yields CDR1 MDHEN and CDR2 SYDVKM. CDR3: CASSRKTGTGRVNEQFF. DNA for the CDR3: TGTGCCAGCAGTAGAAAAACCGGGACAGGACGTGTCAATGAGCAGTTCTTC.

This chain uses TRBV5-1 with TRBJ1-6; no definite D call. There are 14 residues in the CDR3. Germline CDR1 and CDR2: SGHRS and YFSETQ. V was cut by 1 base and J by 6 bases, with 8 bases left in between. The CDR3 sequence: CASSLISPNSPLHF. The CDR3 region has the DNA TGCGCCAGCAGCTTGATCAGTCCTAATTCACCCCTCCACTTT.

The rearrangement links TRBV7-9 to TRBJ1-5; TRBD1 aligns across 7 bases. The CDR3 has 15 amino acids. J was trimmed by 0 bases and V by 5 bases; bases with no gene match: 4. In germline, CDR1 is SEHNR, CDR2 FQNEAQ (reference sequence). The CDR3 bases are TGTGCCAGCAGCAGAGGGACAGTTAGCAATCAGCCCCAGCATTTT. Translating it yields CASSRGTVSNQPQHF. The whole variable domain, remainder taken from reference TRBV7-9 and TRBJ1-5, is DTGVSQNPRHKITKRGQNVTFRCDPISEHNRLYWYRQTLGQGPEFLTYFQNEAQLEKSRLLSDRFSAERPKGSFSTLEIQRTEQGDSAMYLCASSRGTVSNQPQHFGDGTRLSIL.

This chain connects TRBV27 to TRBJ1-4; D uncertain. V lost 5 bases to trimming and J lost 2 bases, with 12 bases between them. Germline assignment: CDR1 MNHEY and CDR2 SMNVEV (reference sequence). The CDR3 is 15 amino acids. The CDR3 DNA reads as TGTGCCAGCAGTGTCGAGGGATTTACTAATGAAAAACTGTTTTTT. Translated, it gives CASSVEGFTNEKLFF.

V and J are TRBV7-6 and TRBJ2-5, with D perhaps TRBD2 (5 bases). Trimming removed 1 base at V and 7 bases at J, with 16 bases between. The CDR3 extends over 15 amino acids. Germline V gene lookup returns CDR1 SGHVS and CDR2 FNYEAQ. This CDR3 reads CASSLVVAGMGTQYF. CDR3 DNA: TGTGCCAGCAGCTTAGTGGTAGCCGGGATGGGGACCCAGTACTTC.

The chain couples TRBV3-1 (or the pseudogene TRBV3-2) to TRBJ2-7, with TRBD2 matching over 11 bases. The CDR3 has 16 amino acids. V gave up 2 bases and J gave up 3 bases; unmatched junction bases: 6. Germline CDR1 is LGHDT and CDR2 is YNNKEL (reference sequence). The CDR3 is CASSQSLTSGNYEQYF. The CDR3 DNA reads as TGTGCCAGCAGCCAATCCCTGACTAGCGGGAACTACGAGCAGTACTTC.

This chain uses TRBV7-3 with TRBJ2-3, with D unclear. V was cut by 3 bases and J by 0 bases, with 7 bases left in between. CDR1 is SGHTA, CDR2 FQGTGA, per germline. CDR3 length: 14 residues. The CDR3 region is CASSFRQSTDTQYF. DNA for the CDR3: TGTGCCAGCAGCTTTAGACAAAGCACAGATACGCAGTATTTT.

This chain joins TRBV7-9 and TRBJ1-4; 11 bases agree with TRBD1. Trimming at V came to 5 bases and at J to 3 bases, leaving 11 bases not matched to a gene. The CDR3 length is 18 residues. Germline-derived CDR1 and CDR2 are SEHNR and FQNEAQ (reference sequence). This CDR3 is CASSPTPGQGASNEKLFF. CDR3 DNA sequence: TGTGCCAGCAGCCCTACCCCTGGACAGGGGGCATCTAATGAAAAACTGTTTTTT.

This sequence joins TRBV19 and TRBJ2-4, with a possible D match to TRBD2 (6 bases). The CDR3 consists of 14 residues. V lost 6 bases and J 0 bases, leaving 9 bases between the germline ends. In germline, CDR1 is LNHDA, CDR2 SQIVND (reference sequence). The CDR3 loop reads CASSRRVAKNIQYF. The DNA of the CDR3 is TGTGCCAGTAGCCGGAGGGTAGCCAAAAACATTCAGTACTTC.

The chain employs TRBV12-3 or TRBV12-4 and TRBJ1-5; 7 bases are shared with TRBD1. CDR3 length: 13 amino acids. The V and J ends lost 5 bases and 4 bases, in that order; junction bases with no gene match: 2. The CDR3 coding sequence is TGTGCCAGCAGTATGACAGGGAATCAGCCCCAGCATTTT. It translates to CASSMTGNQPQHF.

The chain has TRBV25-1 and TRBJ1-6; D gene unclear. Looked up from germline, CDR1 is MGHDK and CDR2 is SYGVNS. V dropped 8 bases and J dropped 10 bases, with 15 bases sitting between them. The CDR3 runs to 13 residues. The CDR3 loop is CASLRSSGSPLHF. CDR3 bases: TGTGCCAGCCTCAGGTCGAGCGGATCACCCCTCCACTTT.

The V call is TRBV7-9, the J call TRBJ2-7; 9 bases line up with TRBD2. With V trimmed by 3 bases and J by 5 bases, 8 bases remained unmatched. Germline CDR1 and CDR2: SEHNR and FQNEAQ (reference sequence). CDR3 length: 15 residues. As DNA, the CDR3 is TGTGCCAGCAGCTTCCCTAGCGGGGTAGTCCACGAGCAGTACTTC. Residues: CASSFPSGVVHEQYF.

The chain links TRBV27 to TRBJ2-1, with D tentatively TRBD1 (6 bases). Germline V gene data show CDR1 as MNHEY and CDR2 as SMNVEV (reference sequence). The CDR3 is 15 residues long. The V end lost 8 bases, the J end lost 0 bases, and 14 bases lay between the germline ends. The chain's CDR3 is CASRHRASSYNEQFF. CDR3 DNA sequence: TGTGCCAGCCGACACAGGGCTAGCTCCTACAATGAGCAGTTCTTC.

The chain couples TRBV29-1 to TRBJ1-4; D not resolved. The germline CDR1 and CDR2 sequences are SQVTM and ANQGSEA. V was clipped by 8 bases and J by 7 bases, with 17 bases between them. The CDR3 runs to 13 residues. The CDR3 spells CSFRSATGEKLFF. The CDR3 DNA follows: TGCAGCTTCCGGTCCGCAACTGGTGAAAAACTGTTTTTT.

V gene TRBV19 combines with J gene TRBJ2-1, with D maybe TRBD2 (6 bases). Between the trimmed V and J ends, which lost 7 bases and 4 bases, there was a span of 20 bases. The CDR3 sequence is 16 residues long. Germline values: CDR1 LNHDA, CDR2 SQIVND (reference sequence). CDR3 DNA sequence: TGTGCCAGTACCTTCACCGGAGGCGGGACTTACAATGAGCAGTTCTTC. It codes for CASTFTGGGTYNEQFF.

The chain employs TRBV9 and TRBJ1-1, with a weak D call TRBD1 (5 bases). Trimming removed 2 bases at V and 3 bases at J, with 11 bases between. The CDR3 spans 14 residues. The germline CDR1 and CDR2 sequences are SGDLS and YYNGEE. CDR3 sequence reads: CASSVVTVYTEAFF. Here the CDR3 DNA reads TGTGCCAGCAGCGTCGTGACAGTGTACACTGAAGCTTTCTTT. Combining the CDR3 with reference TRBV9 and TRBJ1-1 gives the whole variable domain DSGVTQTPKHLITATGQRVTLRCSPRSGDLSVYWYQQSLDQGLQFLIQYYNGEERAKGNILERFSAQQFPDLHSELNLSSLELGDSALYFCASSVVTVYTEAFFGQGTRLTVV.